A single sample gave rise to the 24 T cell receptor beta chains below, sequenced in a study of blood T cell repertoires in COVID-19. Some clones are missing from TCRdb's copy, which holds only in-frame ones; the method was immunoSEQ multiplex PCR. The sample shows 310,000 or so clones, approximately 86% of them seen only once. Sequencing was performed on peripheral blood. These receptors originate from a man in his thirties or forties with COVID-19, enrolled during active disease.

The chain is built from TRBV2 and TRBJ1-6; no clear D. This CDR3 has 17 residues. Between the trimmed V and J ends, which lost 0 bases and 7 bases, there was a span of 16 bases. CDR1 and CDR2 from the germline V gene are SNHLY and FYNNEI. As DNA, the CDR3 is TGTGCCAGCAGTGAAGCGTGGCCCTCTTTCCCCAATTCACCCCTCCACTTT. Amino acids: CASSEAWPSFPNSPLHF.

The V gene is TRBV4-2, the J gene TRBJ2-5, with 7 bases lining up with TRBD1. V gave up 4 bases and J gave up 2 bases; unmatched junction bases: 4. The CDR3 runs to 14 residues. Germline lookup yields CDR1 LGHNA and CDR2 YNFKEQ. The CDR3 DNA reads as TGTGCCAGCAGCCCGGGACAGCATCAAGAGACCCAGTACTTC. Encoded protein: CASSPGQHQETQYF.

This clone was counted a few times. The chain has TRBV7-9 and TRBJ1-3, with D perhaps TRBD1 (5 bases). Deletions cut 2 bases from V and 0 bases from J, with 14 bases between. This CDR3 is built from 17 residues. CDR1 and CDR2 (germline): SEHNR, FQNEAQ (reference sequence). CDR3: CASSLWGTVSSGNTIYF. The CDR3 DNA is TGTGCCAGCAGCTTATGGGGGACTGTGAGCTCTGGAAACACCATATATTTT.

This chain uses TRBV28 with TRBJ1-1; maybe TRBD1 (6 bases). Deletions cut 3 bases from V and 1 base from J, with 9 bases between. Germline V gene sequence: CDR1 MDHEN, CDR2 SYDVKM. CDR3 length: 14 amino acids. CDR3 sequence (DNA): TGTGCCAGCAGTTTTGGGGGCTCGAACACTGAAGCTTTCTTT. It translates to CASSFGGSNTEAFF.

The V and J genes are TRBV5-5 and TRBJ1-5; perhaps TRBD1 as D (6 bases). CDR3 length: 19 amino acids. V was pared by 3 bases and J by 5 bases, with 27 bases between. Germline V lookup: CDR1 SGHKS, CDR2 YYEKEE (reference sequence). The CDR3 DNA sequence: TGTGCCAGCAGCTACCGGCGACAGGACCCCTATTCCGCACATCAGCCCCAGCATTTT. Residues: CASSYRRQDPYSAHQPQHF.

This clone was observed a single time. The chain has TRBV7-2 and TRBJ1-1; TRBD1 is a possible D gene (6 bases). CDR3 length: 15 residues. Looked up from germline, CDR1 is SGHTA and CDR2 is FQGNSA. The germline V and J ends were trimmed by 2 bases and 2 bases, with 12 bases remaining between them. The CDR3 here is CASSLWTAINTEAFF. Written as DNA, the CDR3 is TGTGCCAGCAGCTTATGGACAGCCATCAACACTGAAGCTTTCTTT.

V and J are TRBV20-1 and TRBJ1-2; no definite D call. Per germline, CDR1 DFQATT and CDR2 SNEGSKA (reference sequence). This CDR3 has 15 residues. V was shortened by 3 bases and J by 6 bases, with 20 bases between the two germline ends. The CDR3: CSASRRFRVGNGYTF. CDR3 DNA: TGCAGTGCTAGTAGACGGTTCCGGGTGGGTAATGGCTACACCTTC.

In its sample, this clone was seen once. The V call is TRBV5-4, the J call TRBJ2-7; possible D gene TRBD1, 6 bases. The germline gives CDR1 SGHNT, CDR2 YYREEE (reference sequence). CDR3 length: 15 residues. Trimming took off 4 bases at V and 6 bases at J, with 20 bases between the two ends. The CDR3 region has the DNA TGTGCCAGCAGCCACTCGAAGGGGGTCGTATCCGAGCAGTACTTC. Translating gives CASSHSKGVVSEQYF.

The CDR3 DNA reads TGTGCCAGCACCGCTACAGAGACCGCTGGATATGGCTACACCTTC. Translated: CASTATETAGYGYTF. This sequence joins TRBV7-9 and TRBJ1-2, with no clear D. Trimming stripped 7 bases from V and 5 bases from J, with 20 bases between. Germline loops: CDR1 SEHNR, CDR2 FQNEAQ (reference sequence). The CDR3 is 15 amino acids. The variable domain in full, completed from reference TRBV7-9 and TRBJ1-2, reads DTGVSQNPRHKITKRGQNVTFRCDPISEHNRLYWYRQTLGQGPEFLTYFQNEAQLEKSRLLSDRFSAERPKGSFSTLEIQRTEQGDSAMYLCASTATETAGYGYTFGSGTRLTVV.

The genes are TRBV4-3 and TRBJ2-1; D gene uncertain. Trimming shortened V by 4 bases and J by 0 bases, and 13 bases separated the two germline ends. This CDR3 contains 16 residues. Germline CDR1 is LGHNA and CDR2 is YSLEER. CDR3 loop: CASSLNYPSSYNEQFF. CDR3 coding DNA: TGCGCCAGCAGCCTGAACTACCCAAGCTCCTACAATGAGCAGTTCTTC.

The CDR3 sequence: CASTPAGGLNTEAFF. DNA for the CDR3: TGTGCCAGCACGCCGGCAGGGGGCTTGAACACTGAAGCTTTCTTT. This chain links TRBV6-6 with TRBJ1-1, with 8 nucleotides matching TRBD1. V trimming: 7 bases; J trimming: 0 bases; junction bases outside the gene matches: 7. Germline CDR1 and CDR2: MNHNY and SVGAGI (reference sequence). The CDR3 extends over 15 amino acids.

This rearrangement joins TRBV4-3 to TRBJ1-2; TRBD1 is a possible D gene (6 bases). V was trimmed by 0 bases and J by 8 bases, leaving 13 bases between them. The CDR3 sequence is 14 residues long. Germline CDR1 LGHNA, CDR2 YSLEER. CDR3: CASSQDVRGWGYTF. The DNA for the CDR3 is TGCGCCAGCAGCCAAGATGTCAGGGGATGGGGCTACACCTTC.

This chain links TRBV12-5 with TRBJ2-5; unclear D gene. Germline values: CDR1 LGHNT, CDR2 FRNRAP. Between the trimmed V and J ends, which lost 5 bases and 5 bases, there was a span of 12 bases. This CDR3 region has 13 residues. The CDR3 sequence: CASGPFAEETQYF. In nucleotides, the CDR3 is TGTGCTAGTGGTCCCTTTGCCGAGGAGACCCAGTACTTC.

V and J are TRBV5-1 and TRBJ2-1; TRBD2 aligns across 12 bases. V lost 2 bases, J lost 7 bases, and 4 bases stayed unmatched. The CDR3 has 15 residues. Germline V gene lookup returns CDR1 SGHRS and CDR2 YFSETQ. CDR3 nucleotides: TGCGCCAGCAGCTTCCTAGCGGGGGGGCCGAATGAGCAGTTCTTC. This encodes CASSFLAGGPNEQFF.

V is TRBV2 and J is TRBJ1-1, with unresolved D. The CDR3 is 13 amino acids. Trimming stripped 7 bases from V and 1 base from J, with 10 bases between. CDR1 SNHLY and CDR2 FYNNEI come from the germline V gene. The CDR3 protein is CASKRQKNTEAFF. CDR3 coding DNA: TGTGCCAGCAAGCGGCAGAAGAACACTGAAGCTTTCTTT.

The chain recombines TRBV2 with TRBJ1-5, with D tentatively TRBD1 (5 bases). V lost 6 bases to trimming and J lost 5 bases, with 20 bases between them. This CDR3 is 16 amino acids long. The germline V gene encodes CDR1 SNHLY and CDR2 FYNNEI. CDR3 protein: CASRVGHPWEHQPQHF. DNA for the CDR3: TGTGCCAGCAGAGTCGGACACCCCTGGGAACATCAGCCCCAGCATTTT.

The chain couples TRBV6-5 to TRBJ2-7; TRBD2 matches at 8 bases. The J segment lost 4 bases and the V segment lost 5 bases, leaving 7 bases of the junction unmatched. CDR3 length equals 14 residues. Germline assignment: CDR1 MNHEY and CDR2 SVGAGI. The chain's CDR3 is CASSRTSGPYEQYF. The CDR3 DNA follows: TGTGCCAGCAGTCGTACTAGCGGTCCTTACGAGCAGTACTTC.

The rearrangement uses TRBV6-5 and TRBJ1-1; 8 nucleotides line up with TRBD1. Germline CDR1 and CDR2: MNHEY and SVGAGI. Trimming took 3 bases from V and 4 from J; bases not matched to a gene: 4. The CDR3 runs 14 residues. CDR3 residues: CASSYGQGGTEAFF. DNA for the CDR3: TGTGCCAGCAGTTATGGACAGGGAGGCACTGAAGCTTTCTTT.

The table lists this clone with a count of one. The J gene is TRBJ2-1, the V gene TRBV13, with 12 bases identical to TRBD2. Germline V gene lookup returns CDR1 PRHDT and CDR2 FYEKMQ (reference sequence). The CDR3 totals 18 residues. J gave up 4 bases and V 2 bases, and 9 bases lay outside the gene matches. The CDR3 spells CASSLFLAGGPSYNEQFF. CDR3 nucleotides: TGTGCCAGCAGCTTATTTCTAGCGGGAGGGCCCTCATACAATGAGCAGTTCTTC.

V usage is TRBV7-8 and J usage is TRBJ2-5, with D perhaps matching TRBD1 (6 bases). The CDR3 runs 14 residues. V dropped 5 bases and J dropped 1 base, with 11 bases sitting between them. Germline V gives CDR1 SGHVS, CDR2 FQNEAQ. The CDR3 region is CASSQGRSQETQYF. The DNA of the CDR3 is TGTGCCAGCAGCCAGGGGCGGTCCCAAGAGACCCAGTACTTC.

The chain carries TRBV6-6 and TRBJ2-7, with 14 positions matching TRBD2. Germline values: CDR1 MNHNY, CDR2 SVGAGI (reference sequence). This CDR3 has 16 amino acids. Trimming took 7 bases from V and 6 from J; bases not matched to a gene: 11. For the CDR3, the DNA is TGTGCCAGCACCTTGGGACTAGCGGGAGCAGCCTCCGAGCAGTACTTC. Encoded protein: CASTLGLAGAASEQYF.

The chain carries TRBV6-2 or TRBV6-3 and TRBJ1-5; D may be TRBD1 (5 bases). The germline CDR1 and CDR2 sequences are MNHEY and SVGEGT. The CDR3 runs to 14 residues. V shed 2 bases and J shed 3 bases, with 8 bases lying between them. The DNA of the CDR3 is TGTGCCAGCAGTTACGGGGCAGTCAATCAGCCCCAGCATTTT. This encodes CASSYGAVNQPQHF.

The chain is built from TRBV5-1 and TRBJ2-3; D might be TRBD1 (5 bases). This CDR3 has 14 amino acids. The germline V and J ends were trimmed by 0 bases and 3 bases, with 8 bases remaining between them. Germline CDR1 SGHRS, CDR2 YFSETQ. The CDR3 here is CASSLATGTDTQYF. Here the CDR3 DNA reads TGCGCCAGCAGCTTGGCTACAGGTACAGATACGCAGTATTTT.

V gene TRBV5-4 combines with J gene TRBJ1-4; 10 bases line up with TRBD1. The CDR3 sequence is 17 residues long. Trimming removed 4 bases from V and 4 bases from J; junction bases left unmatched: 10. CDR1 is SGHNT, CDR2 YYREEE, per germline (reference sequence). This chain's CDR3 is CASSPGTGAMHNEKLFF. The CDR3 DNA sequence: TGTGCCAGCAGCCCAGGGACAGGGGCAATGCATAATGAAAAACTGTTTTTT.